This is a list of T cell receptor beta chains from one sample in a study of shared clonotypes between healthy human individuals. The table came from immunoSEQ multiplex PCR; TCRdb's copy has only in-frame clones and leaves some out. The data show approximately 590,000 clones, around 95% seen once. Sequencing was carried out using naive CD8+ T cells sorted from blood. Receptors were obtained from a woman aged 25 to 39 in good health. Each CDR3 is given with its conserved first and last residue. The D gene is left open where the match is weak. Some rows mark clone size as missing; the rest say once, few, many or name a class of expanded clone.

J: TRBJ2-7
V: TRBV27
D: TRBD2
size: .
DNA: TGTGCCAGCAGTTTAAGTAGCGGGAGTCTATACGAGCAGTACTTC
CDR3: CASSLSSGSLYEQYF

J: TRBJ2-7
V: TRBV4-1
D: TRBD1
size: .
DNA: TGCGCCAGCAGCCGGGGGACAGGGGTTTACGAGCAGTACTTC
CDR3: CASSRGTGVYEQYF

J: TRBJ1-4
V: TRBV7-8
D: .
size: .
DNA: TGTGCCAGCAGCTTAGGAAGCAGGGGTAGTGAAAAACTGTTTTTT
CDR3: CASSLGSRGSEKLFF

J: TRBJ2-7
V: TRBV13
D: .
size: .
DNA: TGTGCCAGCAGCTCTAACATGGACTTTTCCTACGAGCAGTACTTC
CDR3: CASSSNMDFSYEQYF

J: TRBJ2-1
V: TRBV5-6
D: TRBD2
size: .
DNA: TGTGCCAGCAGCTCCGGACTAGCGGGGGACAATGAGCAGTTCTTC
CDR3: CASSSGLAGDNEQFF

J: TRBJ2-7
V: TRBV28
D: TRBD2
size: .
DNA: TGTGCCAGCAGTTTTCTTTGGGCAGGGAGGGTTTACGAGCAGTACTTC
CDR3: CASSFLWAGRVYEQYF

J: TRBJ2-2
V: TRBV9
D: TRBD2
size: .
DNA: TGTGCCAGCAGCCCAGGACTAGCGGGAGGCACCGGGGAGCTGTTTTTT
CDR3: CASSPGLAGGTGELFF

J: TRBJ2-2
V: TRBV7-9
D: .
size: .
DNA: TGTGCCAGCAGCCAGGTGGGGGGGGCCGAGGACACCGGGGAGCTGTTTTTT
CDR3: CASSQVGGAEDTGELFF

J: TRBJ2-2
V: TRBV4-1
D: TRBD2
size: .
DNA: TGCGCCAGCACTCGGACTAGCTTGAACACCGGGGAGCTGTTTTTT
CDR3: CASTRTSLNTGELFF

J: TRBJ1-1
V: TRBV29-1
D: .
size: .
DNA: TGCAGCGTTGGCGAGGGAACCCGAAAGGTAGACACTGAAGCTTTCTTT
CDR3: CSVGEGTRKVDTEAFF

J: TRBJ1-4
V: TRBV9
D: .
size: .
DNA: TGTGCCAGCAGCGTAGCACTAGGCGGGAGTAATGAAAAACTGTTTTTT
CDR3: CASSVALGGSNEKLFF

J: TRBJ1-1
V: TRBV7-2
D: TRBD1
size: .
DNA: TGTGCCAGCAGCAAACGAAGGGGGCGCGGCACTGAAGCTTTCTTT
CDR3: CASSKRRGRGTEAFF

J: TRBJ1-2
V: TRBV7-9
D: TRBD1
size: .
DNA: TGTGCCAGCAGCTCTGGGACAGGGCATCCCTATGGCTACACCTTC
CDR3: CASSSGTGHPYGYTF

J: TRBJ2-3
V: TRBV7-2
D: .
size: .
DNA: TGTGCCAGCAGCTTAGAGGTGGCGGCGAGCACAGATACGCAGTATTTT
CDR3: CASSLEVAASTDTQYF

J: TRBJ2-3
V: TRBV4-1
D: .
size: .
DNA: TGCGCCAGCAGCCGGGGGGGCGGGATGGTTACAGATACGCAGTATTTT
CDR3: CASSRGGGMVTDTQYF

J: TRBJ2-7
V: TRBV15
D: .
size: once
DNA: TGTGCCACCAGCAGGCCCCCAAGCGAGCAGTACTTC
CDR3: CATSRPPSEQYF

J: TRBJ2-1
V: TRBV4-1
D: .
size: .
DNA: TGCGCCAGCAGCCAAAGTCAGGGGACTTGGGAGCAGTTCTTC
CDR3: CASSQSQGTWEQFF

J: TRBJ2-1
V: TRBV29-1
D: TRBD2
size: .
DNA: TGCAGCGGCCCCCCCAGCGGGAGGGCCCTTAGTGAGCAGTTCTTC
CDR3: CSGPPSGRALSEQFF

J: TRBJ2-7
V: TRBV7-9
D: TRBD2
size: once
DNA: TGTGCCAGCAGCTTGGGACTAGCGGGAGTGAACGAGCAGTACTTC
CDR3: CASSLGLAGVNEQYF

J: TRBJ2-5
V: TRBV4-1
D: TRBD2
size: .
DNA: TGCGCCAGCAGCCAGCCCCTAGCGGGAGGGCTCCAAGAGACCCAGTACTTC
CDR3: CASSQPLAGGLQETQYF

J: TRBJ2-6
V: TRBV6-5
D: .
size: once
DNA: TGTGCCAGCAGTTACTCTGTAGCCAACGTCCTGACTTTC
CDR3: CASSYSVANVLTF

J: TRBJ1-3
V: TRBV4-2
D: .
size: .
DNA: TGTGCCAGCAGCTTGGGCCCGCCAAGGGGCACGGGAAACACCATATATTTT
CDR3: CASSLGPPRGTGNTIYF